These 4 T cell receptor beta chains originate from one sample sequenced in a study of T cell responses to AZD1222 COVID-19 vaccine. Assay: immunoSEQ multiplex PCR; the TCRdb copy retains only in-frame clones and omits some. This repertoire shows roughly 130,000 clones, under 95% found once; its top ten account for around 3%. The sample consisted of peripheral blood, taken on day 0 of AZD1222 vaccination. These receptor sequences come from an adult in good health.

The genes are TRBV5-1 and TRBJ2-5, with TRBD1 matching 9 bases. Germline V gene data show CDR1 as SGHRS and CDR2 as YFSETQ. V gave up 4 bases and J gave up 2 bases; unmatched junction bases: 12. The CDR3 sequence is 17 residues long. CDR3 amino acids: CASSIRPGTGFQETQYF. The CDR3 DNA follows: TGCGCCAGCAGCATACGGCCCGGGACAGGGTTTCAAGAGACCCAGTACTTC.

The chain employs TRBV5-1 and TRBJ1-3; D gene ambiguous. Germline lookup yields CDR1 SGHRS and CDR2 YFSETQ. V was trimmed by 4 bases and J by 0 bases, leaving 20 bases between them. The CDR3 contains 18 residues. For the CDR3, the DNA is TGCGCCAGCAGCCCGATATGGGGTTCGACCGACTCTGGAAACACCATATATTTT. It encodes CASSPIWGSTDSGNTIYF.

The genes are TRBV27 and TRBJ2-7; D may match TRBD1 or TRBD2 (5 bases each). Trimming took 3 bases from V and 3 from J, leaving 27 bases between them. In germline, CDR1 is MNHEY, CDR2 SMNVEV (reference sequence). This CDR3 is 19 amino acids long. The CDR3 loop reads CASSFSRDLRIHQNYEQYF. The DNA of the CDR3 is TGTGCCAGCAGTTTTTCCCGGGACCTAAGGATTCACCAAAACTACGAGCAGTACTTC.

This clone was detected only once. Since no conserved phenylalanine or tryptophan closes the CDR3, a read error is the likely cause. The chain links TRBV4-3 to TRBJ1-5; 7 positions match TRBD1. Germline lookup yields CDR1 LGHNA and CDR2 YSLEER. The trim removed 4 bases at V and 5 bases at J, leaving 5 bases unmatched. There are 14 residues in the CDR3. The CDR3 DNA reads as TGCGCCAGCAGCCCGGGACAGACCCATCAGCCCCAGCATCTT. Translating it yields CASSPGQTHQPQHL.